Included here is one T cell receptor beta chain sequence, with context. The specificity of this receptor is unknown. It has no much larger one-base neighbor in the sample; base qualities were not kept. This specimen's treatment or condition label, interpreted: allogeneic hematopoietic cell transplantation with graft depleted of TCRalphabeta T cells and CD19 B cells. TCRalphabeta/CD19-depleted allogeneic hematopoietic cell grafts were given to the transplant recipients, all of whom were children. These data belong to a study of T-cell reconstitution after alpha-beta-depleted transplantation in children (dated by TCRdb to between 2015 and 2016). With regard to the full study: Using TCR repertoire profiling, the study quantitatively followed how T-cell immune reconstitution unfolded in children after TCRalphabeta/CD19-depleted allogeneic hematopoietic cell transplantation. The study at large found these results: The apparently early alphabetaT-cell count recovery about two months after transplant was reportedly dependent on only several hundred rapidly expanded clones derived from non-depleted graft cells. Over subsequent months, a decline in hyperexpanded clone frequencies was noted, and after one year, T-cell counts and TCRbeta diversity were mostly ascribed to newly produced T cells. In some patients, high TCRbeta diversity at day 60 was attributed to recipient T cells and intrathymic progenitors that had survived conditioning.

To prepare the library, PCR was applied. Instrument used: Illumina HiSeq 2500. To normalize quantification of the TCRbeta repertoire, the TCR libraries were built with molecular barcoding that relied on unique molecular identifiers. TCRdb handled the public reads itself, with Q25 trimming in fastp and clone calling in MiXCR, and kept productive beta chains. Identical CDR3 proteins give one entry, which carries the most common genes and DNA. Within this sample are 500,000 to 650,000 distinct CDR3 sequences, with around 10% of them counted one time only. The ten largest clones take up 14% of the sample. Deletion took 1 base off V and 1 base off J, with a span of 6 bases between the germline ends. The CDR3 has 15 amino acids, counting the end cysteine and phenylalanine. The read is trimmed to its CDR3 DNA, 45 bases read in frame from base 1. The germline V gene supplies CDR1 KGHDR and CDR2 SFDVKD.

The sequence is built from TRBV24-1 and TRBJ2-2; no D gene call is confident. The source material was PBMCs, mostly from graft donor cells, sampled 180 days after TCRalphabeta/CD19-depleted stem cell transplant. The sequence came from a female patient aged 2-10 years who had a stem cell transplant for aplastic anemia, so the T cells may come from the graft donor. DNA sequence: TGTGCCACCAGTGATTTAGGGCTGAACACCGGGGAGCTGTTTTTT. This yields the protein CATSDLGLNTGELFF.